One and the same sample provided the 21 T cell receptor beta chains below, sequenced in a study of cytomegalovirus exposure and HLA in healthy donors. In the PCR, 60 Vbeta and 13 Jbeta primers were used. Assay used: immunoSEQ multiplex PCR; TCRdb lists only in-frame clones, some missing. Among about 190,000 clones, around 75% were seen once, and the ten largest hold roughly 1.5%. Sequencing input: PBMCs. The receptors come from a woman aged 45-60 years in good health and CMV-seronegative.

DNA of the CDR3: TGTGCCAGCAGCTTACCGGGTGGGTTGACCCAGTACTTC. Translating it yields CASSLPGGLTQYF. V is TRBV11-1 and J is TRBJ2-5; D ambiguous. The CDR3 contains 13 residues. Germline V lookup: CDR1 SGHAT, CDR2 FQDESV (reference sequence). Trimming left V 2 bases short and J 7 bases short, with 11 bases between.

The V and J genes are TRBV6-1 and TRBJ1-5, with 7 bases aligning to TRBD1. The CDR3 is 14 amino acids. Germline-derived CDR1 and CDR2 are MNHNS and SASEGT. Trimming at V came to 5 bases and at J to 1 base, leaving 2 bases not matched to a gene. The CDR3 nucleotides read TGTGCCAGCAGTCTCAGGGGGAGCAATCAGCCCCAGCATTTT. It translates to CASSLRGSNQPQHF.

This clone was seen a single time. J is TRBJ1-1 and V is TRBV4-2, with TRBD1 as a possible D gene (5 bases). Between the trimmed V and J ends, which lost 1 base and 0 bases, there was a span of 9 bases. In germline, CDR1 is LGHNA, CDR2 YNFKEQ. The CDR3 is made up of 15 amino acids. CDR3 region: CASSQGWGVNTEAFF. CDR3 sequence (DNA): TGTGCCAGCAGCCAAGGTTGGGGGGTGAACACTGAAGCTTTCTTT.

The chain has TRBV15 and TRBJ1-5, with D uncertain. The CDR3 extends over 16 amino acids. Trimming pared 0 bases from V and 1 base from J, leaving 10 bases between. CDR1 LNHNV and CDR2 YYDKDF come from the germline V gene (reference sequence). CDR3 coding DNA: TGTGCCACCAGCAGAGATCGGGGTCGCAGCAATCAGCCCCAGCATTTT. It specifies CATSRDRGRSNQPQHF.

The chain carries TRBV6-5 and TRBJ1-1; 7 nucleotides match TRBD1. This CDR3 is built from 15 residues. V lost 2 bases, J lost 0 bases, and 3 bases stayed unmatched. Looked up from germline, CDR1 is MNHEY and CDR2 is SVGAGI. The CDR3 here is CASSYTGQLNTEAFF. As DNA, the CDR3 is TGTGCCAGCAGTTACACGGGACAGCTGAACACTGAAGCTTTCTTT.

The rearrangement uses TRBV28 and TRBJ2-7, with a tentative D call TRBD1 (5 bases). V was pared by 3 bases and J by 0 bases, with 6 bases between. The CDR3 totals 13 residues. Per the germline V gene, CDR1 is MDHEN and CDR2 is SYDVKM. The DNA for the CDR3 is TGTGCCAGCAGTTTGGACATCTCCTACGAGCAGTACTTC. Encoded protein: CASSLDISYEQYF. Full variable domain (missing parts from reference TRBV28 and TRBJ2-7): DVKVTQSSRYLVKRTGEKVFLECVQDMDHENMFWYRQDPGLGLRLIYFSYDVKMKEKGDIPEGYSVSREKKERFSLILESASTNQTSMYLCASSLDISYEQYFGPGTRLTVT.

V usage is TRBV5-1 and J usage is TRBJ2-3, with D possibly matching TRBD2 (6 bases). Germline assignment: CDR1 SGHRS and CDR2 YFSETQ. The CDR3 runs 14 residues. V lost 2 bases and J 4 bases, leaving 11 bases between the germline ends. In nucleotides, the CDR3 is TGCGCCAGCAGCTTAGCTAGCGCGGCAGATACGCAGTATTTT. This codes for CASSLASAADTQYF. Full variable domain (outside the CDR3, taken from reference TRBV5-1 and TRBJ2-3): KAGVTQTPRYLIKTRGQQVTLSCSPISGHRSVSWYQQTPGQGLQFLFEYFSETQRNKGNFPGRFSGRQFSNSRSEMNVSTLELGDSALYLCASSLASAADTQYFGPGTRLTVL.

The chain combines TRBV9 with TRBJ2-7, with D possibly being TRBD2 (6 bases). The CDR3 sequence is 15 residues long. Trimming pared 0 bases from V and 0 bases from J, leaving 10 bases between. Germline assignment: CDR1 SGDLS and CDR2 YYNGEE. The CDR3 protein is CASSVGAGNSYEQYF. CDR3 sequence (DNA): TGTGCCAGCAGCGTAGGGGCGGGGAACTCCTACGAGCAGTACTTC.

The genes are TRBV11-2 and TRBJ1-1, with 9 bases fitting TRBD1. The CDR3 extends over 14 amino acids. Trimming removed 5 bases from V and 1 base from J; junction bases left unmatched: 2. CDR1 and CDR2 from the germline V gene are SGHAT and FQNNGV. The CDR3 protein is CASSLGQGNTEAFF. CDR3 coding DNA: TGTGCCAGCAGCCTGGGACAGGGGAACACTGAAGCTTTCTTT.

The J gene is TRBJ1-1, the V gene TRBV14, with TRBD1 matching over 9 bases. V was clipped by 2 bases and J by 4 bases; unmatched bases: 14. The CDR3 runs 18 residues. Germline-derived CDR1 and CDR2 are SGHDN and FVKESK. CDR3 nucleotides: TGTGCCAGCAGCCAAAAGGGATTACAGGGGGCTGAGGTCACTGAAGCTTTCTTT. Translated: CASSQKGLQGAEVTEAFF.

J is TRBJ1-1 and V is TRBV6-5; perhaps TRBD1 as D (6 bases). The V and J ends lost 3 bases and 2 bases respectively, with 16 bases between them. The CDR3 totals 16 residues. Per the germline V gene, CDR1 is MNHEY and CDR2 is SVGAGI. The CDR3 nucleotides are TGTGCCAGCAGTTATGGACCGACAGGAGCCAACACTGAAGCTTTCTTT. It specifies CASSYGPTGANTEAFF.

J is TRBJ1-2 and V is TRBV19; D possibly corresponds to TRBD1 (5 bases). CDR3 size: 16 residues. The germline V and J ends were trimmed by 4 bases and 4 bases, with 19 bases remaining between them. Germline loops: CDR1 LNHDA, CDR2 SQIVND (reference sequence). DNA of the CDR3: TGTGCCAGTAGTACCACCCAGGGCCAGGTACGCTATGGCTACACCTTC. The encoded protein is CASSTTQGQVRYGYTF. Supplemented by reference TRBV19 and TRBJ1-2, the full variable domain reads DGGITQSPKYLFRKEGQNVTLSCEQNLNHDAMYWYRQDPGQGLRLIYYSQIVNDFQKGDIAEGYSVSREKKESFPLTVTSAQKNPTAFYLCASSTTQGQVRYGYTFGSGTRLTVV.

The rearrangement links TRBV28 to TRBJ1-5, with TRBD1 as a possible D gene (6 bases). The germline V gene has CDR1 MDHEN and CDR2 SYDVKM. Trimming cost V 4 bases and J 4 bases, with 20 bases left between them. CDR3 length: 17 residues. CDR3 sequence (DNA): TGTGCCAGCAGTTCCCCAGCCTCGACAGGCCGTAATCAGCCCCAGCATTTT. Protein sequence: CASSSPASTGRNQPQHF.

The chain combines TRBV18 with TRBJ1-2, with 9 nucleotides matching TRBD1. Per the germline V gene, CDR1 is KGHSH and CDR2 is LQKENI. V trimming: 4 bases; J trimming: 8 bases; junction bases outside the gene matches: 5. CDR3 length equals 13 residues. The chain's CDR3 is CASSLWTGEGYTF. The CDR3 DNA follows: TGTGCCAGCTCACTTTGGACAGGGGAAGGCTACACCTTC.

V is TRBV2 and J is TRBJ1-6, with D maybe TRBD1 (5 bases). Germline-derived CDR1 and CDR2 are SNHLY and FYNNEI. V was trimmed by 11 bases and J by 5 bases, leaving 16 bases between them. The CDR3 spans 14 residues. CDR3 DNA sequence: TGTGCCGATCAACAGGTCCTTGATAATTCACCCCTCCACTTT. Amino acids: CADQQVLDNSPLHF. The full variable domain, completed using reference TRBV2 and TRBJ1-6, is EPEVTQTPSHQVTQMGQEVILRCVPISNHLYFYWYRQILGQKVEFLVSFYNNEISEKSEIFDDQFSVERPDGSNFTLKIRSTKLEDSAMYFCADQQVLDNSPLHFGNGTRLTVT.

In DNA form, the CDR3 reads TGTGCCAGCAGCTCACAGGGGCGGGAACGGGACAATGAGCAGTTCTTC. Encoded protein: CASSSQGRERDNEQFF. The chain employs TRBV7-9 and TRBJ2-1; tentatively, D is TRBD1 (7 bases). This CDR3 is 16 amino acids long. Germline CDR1 reads SEHNR; CDR2 reads FQNEAQ (reference sequence). Trimming took off 4 bases at V and 5 bases at J, with 18 bases between the two ends.

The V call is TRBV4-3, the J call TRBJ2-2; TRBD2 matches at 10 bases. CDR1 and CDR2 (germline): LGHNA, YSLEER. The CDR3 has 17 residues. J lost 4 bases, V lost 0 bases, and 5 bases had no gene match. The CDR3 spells CASSQDLSGRATGELFF. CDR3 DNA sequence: TGCGCCAGCAGCCAAGATCTCAGCGGGAGGGCCACCGGGGAGCTGTTTTTT.

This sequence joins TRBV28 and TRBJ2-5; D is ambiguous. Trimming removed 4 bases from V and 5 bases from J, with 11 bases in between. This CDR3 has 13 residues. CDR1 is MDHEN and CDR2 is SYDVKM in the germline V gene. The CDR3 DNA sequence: TGTGCCAGCAGTTCGTCTACCATCGAGACCCAGTACTTC. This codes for CASSSSTIETQYF. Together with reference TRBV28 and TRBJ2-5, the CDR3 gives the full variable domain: DVKVTQSSRYLVKRTGEKVFLECVQDMDHENMFWYRQDPGLGLRLIYFSYDVKMKEKGDIPEGYSVSREKKERFSLILESASTNQTSMYLCASSSSTIETQYFGPGTRLLVL.

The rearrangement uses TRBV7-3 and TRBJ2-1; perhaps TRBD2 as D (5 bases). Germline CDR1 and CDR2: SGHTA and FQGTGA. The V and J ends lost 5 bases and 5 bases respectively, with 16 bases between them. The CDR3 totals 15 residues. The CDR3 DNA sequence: TGTGCCAGCAGCCAAAACCAGCGGAGAAACAATGAGCAGTTCTTC. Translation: CASSQNQRRNNEQFF.

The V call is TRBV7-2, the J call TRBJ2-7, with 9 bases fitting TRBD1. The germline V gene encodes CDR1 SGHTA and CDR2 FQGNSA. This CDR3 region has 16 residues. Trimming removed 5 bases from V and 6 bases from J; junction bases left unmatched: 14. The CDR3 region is CASSRPTGTGSGEQYF. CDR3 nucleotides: TGTGCCAGCAGCCGACCAACGGGGACAGGGTCTGGCGAGCAGTACTTC.

The CDR3 loop reads CASSFSGALLNEQFF. The CDR3 region has the DNA TGTGCCAGCAGCTTCTCTGGGGCCCTACTCAATGAGCAGTTCTTC. The chain carries TRBV7-9 and TRBJ2-1, with D tentatively TRBD1 (5 bases). Germline loops: CDR1 SEHNR, CDR2 FQNEAQ (reference sequence). The CDR3 has 15 amino acids. V lost 3 bases and J lost 6, with 15 bases in between.